This is a list of T cell receptor beta chains from one sample in a study of blood T cell repertoires in COVID-19. Using immunoSEQ multiplex PCR, the repertoire was profiled, and TCRdb retains in-frame clones only, with some absent. The data show some 200,000 clones, about 70% seen once. The sample was peripheral blood. These receptors originate from a woman between 45 and 60 years old with active or convalescent COVID-19. CDR3s include the opening cysteine and the closing phenylalanine or tryptophan. Fields, in order: V gene, clone size, D gene, J gene, CDR3 protein, CDR3 DNA. The D gene is left open where the match is weak. Expanded clones are given a class, and other clones once, few, many or no size at all.

V gene: TRBV12-3/TRBV12-4; clone size: -; D gene: -; J gene: TRBJ2-7; CDR3 protein: CASSVGGGYEQYF; CDR3 DNA: TGTGCCAGCAGTGTTGGGGGAGGCTACGAGCAGTACTTC
V gene: TRBV7-6; clone size: once; D gene: -; J gene: TRBJ1-3; CDR3 protein: CASSPRTQGFGNTIYF; CDR3 DNA: TGTGCCAGCAGCCCAAGAACTCAGGGCTTTGGAAACACCATATATTTT
V gene: TRBV7-8; clone size: -; D gene: -; J gene: TRBJ1-6; CDR3 protein: CASSSPGQRNSPLHF; CDR3 DNA: TGTGCCAGCAGCTCACCTGGACAGAGAAATTCACCCCTCCACTTT
V gene: TRBV6-6; clone size: -; D gene: -; J gene: TRBJ2-7; CDR3 protein: CASNLYGGEQYF; CDR3 DNA: TGTGCCAGCAACTTATACGGTGGTGAGCAGTACTTC
V gene: TRBV7-2; clone size: -; D gene: -; J gene: TRBJ2-2; CDR3 protein: CASSLDRNTGELFF; CDR3 DNA: TGTGCCAGCAGCTTAGACAGGAACACCGGGGAGCTGTTTTTT
V gene: TRBV5-4; clone size: -; D gene: -; J gene: TRBJ2-5; CDR3 protein: CASSLIGQGQETQYF; CDR3 DNA: TGTGCCAGCAGCCTTATAGGGCAGGGGCAAGAGACCCAGTACTTC
V gene: TRBV5-6; clone size: -; D gene: TRBD1; J gene: TRBJ1-4; CDR3 protein: CASSRQGVREEKLFF; CDR3 DNA: TGTGCCAGCAGCCGACAGGGGGTTCGAGAGGAAAAACTGTTTTTT
V gene: TRBV29-1; clone size: -; D gene: TRBD2; J gene: TRBJ2-3; CDR3 protein: CSVIAGPGPDTQYF; CDR3 DNA: TGCAGCGTTATAGCGGGACCGGGGCCAGATACGCAGTATTTT
V gene: TRBV6-6; clone size: -; D gene: -; J gene: TRBJ2-3; CDR3 protein: CASNHRDRGPDTQYF; CDR3 DNA: TGTGCCAGCAACCACCGTGACAGAGGTCCGGATACGCAGTATTTT
V gene: TRBV7-9; clone size: few; D gene: -; J gene: TRBJ1-2; CDR3 protein: CASSFGQPSPYGYTF; CDR3 DNA: TGTGCCAGCAGCTTCGGGCAGCCTAGCCCCTATGGCTACACCTTC
V gene: TRBV7-8; clone size: -; D gene: TRBD1; J gene: TRBJ1-1; CDR3 protein: CASSPRDRVVNTEAFF; CDR3 DNA: TGTGCCAGCAGCCCCCGGGACAGGGTGGTGAACACTGAAGCTTTCTTT
V gene: TRBV18; clone size: -; D gene: -; J gene: TRBJ1-1; CDR3 protein: CASSRDSTNTEAFF; CDR3 DNA: TGTGCCAGCTCACGTGACAGTACAAACACTGAAGCTTTCTTT